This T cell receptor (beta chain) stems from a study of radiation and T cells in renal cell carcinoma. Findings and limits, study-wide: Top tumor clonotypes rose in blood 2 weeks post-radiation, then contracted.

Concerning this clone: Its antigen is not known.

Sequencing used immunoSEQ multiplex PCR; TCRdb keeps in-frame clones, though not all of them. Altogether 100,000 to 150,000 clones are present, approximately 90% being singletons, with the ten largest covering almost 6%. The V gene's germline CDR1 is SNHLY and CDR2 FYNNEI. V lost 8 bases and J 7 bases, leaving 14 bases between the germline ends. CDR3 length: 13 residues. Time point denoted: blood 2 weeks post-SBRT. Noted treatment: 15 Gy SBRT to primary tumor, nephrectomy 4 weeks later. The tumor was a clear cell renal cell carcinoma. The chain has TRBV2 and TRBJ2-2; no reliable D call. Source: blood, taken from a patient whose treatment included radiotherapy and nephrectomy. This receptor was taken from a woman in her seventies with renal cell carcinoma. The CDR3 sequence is CASGNTRGGELFF. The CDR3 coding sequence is TGTGCCAGCGGGAACACCCGAGGCGGGGAGCTGTTTTTT. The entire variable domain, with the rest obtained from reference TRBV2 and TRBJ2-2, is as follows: EPEVTQTPSHQVTQMGQEVILRCVPISNHLYFYWYRQILGQKVEFLVSFYNNEISEKSEIFDDQFSVERPDGSNFTLKIRSTKLEDSAMYFCASGNTRGGELFFGEGSRLTVL.